These 23 T cell receptor beta chains were sequenced from one sample in a study of blood T cells in healthy people across ages. Through a sample-barcoded 5' primer and a J-beta primer mix, a second PCR was run for about 6 to 12 cycles. TCRdb re-called the 5' RACE reads with MiXCR, one entry per CDR3 protein. The sample holds roughly 1.6 million distinct CDR3 sequences, about 35% seen once. Sequences were obtained from blood. The origin of the receptors is a woman in her 30s in good health.

This clonotype was detected ten times or more. The rearrangement joins TRBV20-1 to TRBJ2-7; D remains ambiguous. Trimming cost V 5 bases and J 2 bases, with 7 bases left between them. CDR1 DFQATT and CDR2 SNEGSKA come from the germline V gene (reference sequence). The CDR3 extends over 11 amino acids. CDR3 DNA: TGCAGTGCTCAAAGAACCTACGAGCAGTACTTC. The encoded protein is CSAQRTYEQYF.

This clonotype was picked up a small number of times. This chain uses TRBV3-1 with TRBJ2-1, with D unclear. This CDR3 comprises 14 residues. V was clipped by 0 bases and J by 13 bases, with 16 bases between them. Germline-derived CDR1 and CDR2 are LGHDT and YNNKEL (reference sequence). Written as DNA, the CDR3 is TGTGCCAGCAGCCAAGATTTTATGGTGGCGGTTCAGTTCTTC. It specifies CASSQDFMVAVQFF.

This clonotype came up many times. The chain is built from TRBV12-3 or TRBV12-4 and TRBJ2-3; D not resolved. Trimming removed 7 bases from V and 4 bases from J, with 12 bases in between. The CDR3 is made up of 13 amino acids. CDR3 in amino acids: CASTNPSADTQYF. CDR3 nucleotide sequence: TGTGCCAGCACCAACCCGTCGGCAGATACGCAGTATTTT.

J is TRBJ2-7 and V is TRBV6-1; possibly TRBD1 or TRBD2 for D (5 bases each). V was clipped by 8 bases and J by 6 bases, with 11 bases between them. The CDR3 length is 11 residues. CDR1 and CDR2 from the germline V gene are MNHNS and SASEGT. The CDR3 sequence: CASLWGFEQYF. CDR3 in DNA: TGTGCCAGCCTCTGGGGGTTCGAGCAGTACTTC.

This clonotype was found once. This rearrangement joins TRBV15 to TRBJ2-1; D uncertain. The CDR3 spans 15 residues. The germline CDR1 and CDR2 sequences are LNHNV and YYDKDF (reference sequence). V was trimmed by 5 bases and J by 7 bases, leaving 18 bases between them. The chain's CDR3 is CATSSRVSNCNEQFF. The CDR3 DNA sequence: TGTGCCACCAGCTCCAGAGTTTCTAATTGTAATGAGCAGTTCTTC.

The count of this clonotype is one. The V and J genes are TRBV7-9 and TRBJ1-2; TRBD1 might be the D (5 bases). The V gene's germline CDR1 is SEHNR and CDR2 FQNEAQ (reference sequence). The V and J ends lost 6 bases and 8 bases respectively, with 16 bases between them. The CDR3 totals 13 residues. CDR3 residues: CASRLTDSGGYTF. CDR3 coding DNA: TGTGCCAGCAGACTGACAGACAGCGGAGGCTACACCTTC.

V usage is TRBV18 and J usage is TRBJ2-1; weak D call: TRBD2 (6 bases). With 2 bases removed from V and 4 bases from J, the gap between germline ends came to 12 bases. In germline, CDR1 is KGHSH, CDR2 LQKENI. The CDR3 spans 15 residues. The CDR3, as DNA: TGTGCCAGCTCACCAAACCGGGGGAAATACAATGAGCAGTTCTTC. This encodes CASSPNRGKYNEQFF.

This clonotype was picked up many times. The V call is TRBV9, the J call TRBJ1-5, with 7 bases lining up with TRBD1. The CDR3 runs 17 residues. Germline CDR1 is SGDLS and CDR2 is YYNGEE. The J segment lost 7 bases and the V segment lost 4 bases, leaving 17 bases of the junction unmatched. The CDR3 coding sequence is TGTGCCAGCAGCCCCAAAGGATTAGGGGGCGCGGGGCAGCCCCAGCATTTT. It codes for CASSPKGLGGAGQPQHF.

The chain couples TRBV20-1 to TRBJ1-5; 7 bases are a match to TRBD1. Germline CDR1 and CDR2: DFQATT and SNEGSKA (reference sequence). This CDR3 comprises 15 residues. The ends lost 6 bases at V and 0 bases at J; junction bases unmatched: 8. The CDR3 sequence is CSAGGTDYSNQPQHF. The CDR3 nucleotides read TGCAGTGCCGGTGGGACAGATTATAGCAATCAGCCCCAGCATTTT.

The genes are TRBV9 and TRBJ2-7, with unresolved D. The V gene lost 1 base and the J gene lost 7 bases, with 18 bases spanning the gap. The CDR3 is made up of 15 amino acids. Germline V lookup: CDR1 SGDLS, CDR2 YYNGEE. DNA of the CDR3: TGTGCCAGCAGCGTACAGTATGGAGTGGCGCAGGAGCAGTACTTC. This sequence encodes CASSVQYGVAQEQYF.

V usage is TRBV3-1 and J usage is TRBJ1-6; 8 positions agree with TRBD1. Germline CDR1 LGHDT, CDR2 YNNKEL (reference sequence). The CDR3 has 16 amino acids. J was trimmed by 7 bases and V by 5 bases; bases with no gene match: 10. CDR3: CASSKVAGGTNSPLHF. The CDR3 DNA reads as TGTGCCAGCAGCAAAGTCGCAGGGGGCACGAATTCACCCCTCCACTTT.

This clonotype was recorded at least ten times. The chain uses TRBV4-1 and TRBJ2-7, with TRBD2 matching over 9 bases. CDR3 length equals 15 residues. Germline V lookup: CDR1 MGHRA, CDR2 YSYEKL. The V gene end was trimmed by 1 base and the J gene end by 1 base; junction bases not matched to a gene: 2. This CDR3 is CASSQGLADSYEQYF. DNA of the CDR3: TGCGCCAGCAGCCAAGGACTAGCGGATTCCTACGAGCAGTACTTC.

The chain employs TRBV4-1 and TRBJ1-6; D remains unclear. V was shortened by 0 bases and J by 9 bases, with 15 bases between the two germline ends. This CDR3 has 16 residues. Germline V gives CDR1 MGHRA, CDR2 YSYEKL. In DNA, the CDR3 is TGCGCCAGCAGCCAAGATAACCGAGGAGGGCTTTCACCCCTCCACTTT. Residues: CASSQDNRGGLSPLHF.

This clonotype was seen a handful of times. V and J are TRBV6-5 and TRBJ1-2; TRBD1 might be the D (5 bases). The germline gives CDR1 MNHEY, CDR2 SVGAGI. V was trimmed by 6 bases and J by 8 bases, leaving 16 bases between them. This CDR3 contains 13 residues. In DNA form, the CDR3 reads TGTGCCAGCAGCCCCCAGGGTCATAGGGGCTACACCTTC. The encoded protein is CASSPQGHRGYTF.

The V gene is TRBV3-1, the J gene TRBJ1-1; D call uncertain. V lost 3 bases to trimming and J lost 10 bases, with 9 bases between them. This CDR3 has 11 residues. CDR1 LGHDT and CDR2 YNNKEL come from the germline V gene (reference sequence). CDR3 in DNA: TGTGCCAGCAGCCAGCAACTTGTAGCTTTCTTT. Amino acids: CASSQQLVAFF.

This clonotype was counted ten times or more. The chain is built from TRBV15 and TRBJ2-7; D gene ambiguous. V was shortened by 0 bases and J by 1 base, with 10 bases between the two germline ends. Germline V gene lookup returns CDR1 LNHNV and CDR2 YYDKDF (reference sequence). The CDR3 runs 15 residues. The CDR3 DNA reads TGTGCCACCAGCAGAGAAGTTTATGGATCCTACGAGCAGTACTTC. Protein product: CATSREVYGSYEQYF.

This clonotype was detected only a few times. This chain uses TRBV4-1 with TRBJ2-7, with 7 bases matching TRBD1. V shed 6 bases, J shed 0 bases, and the junction held 8 bases outside the gene matches. This CDR3 spans 15 amino acids. Germline CDR1 and CDR2: MGHRA and YSYEKL. CDR3 nucleotides: TGCGCCAGCAGTCCGACAGGGTCCACCTCCTACGAGCAGTACTTC. This sequence encodes CASSPTGSTSYEQYF.

Only a few counts were recorded for this clonotype. The gene calls are TRBV10-3 and TRBJ2-7; 10 bases match TRBD1. In germline, CDR1 is ENHRY, CDR2 SYGVKD. The CDR3 has 15 amino acids. J lost 5 bases, V lost 6 bases, and 10 bases had no gene match. Here the CDR3 reads CAIRTGTGESNEQYF. For the CDR3, the DNA is TGTGCCATCAGAACCGGGACAGGGGAATCTAACGAGCAGTACTTC.

This clonotype was seen more than once but under ten times. The chain is built from TRBV7-6 and TRBJ2-2, with 7 bases fitting TRBD1. This CDR3 region has 15 residues. Per germline, CDR1 SGHVS and CDR2 FNYEAQ. V was clipped by 5 bases and J by 4 bases; unmatched bases: 7. CDR3 amino acids: CASSPQGTVTGELFF. In DNA, the CDR3 is TGTGCCAGCAGCCCACAGGGGACGGTCACCGGGGAGCTGTTTTTT.

This clonotype was recorded a few times. At one boundary the junction diverges from the germline segment, which might be a read error. This chain joins TRBV4-1 and TRBJ2-5; 12 bases are a match to TRBD2. The CDR3 extends over 16 amino acids. Per germline, CDR1 MGHRA and CDR2 YSYEKL. CDR3 amino acids: CASSLSLAGGQETQYF. The CDR3 region has the DNA TGTGCCAGCAGCTTAAGTCTAGCGGGGGGGCAGGAGACCCAGTACTTC.

The V gene is TRBV5-1, the J gene TRBJ2-3, with a tentative D call TRBD2 (5 bases). The CDR3 is 15 amino acids. Trimming removed 0 bases at V and 1 base at J, with 9 bases between. Per the germline V gene, CDR1 is SGHRS and CDR2 is YFSETQ. In nucleotides, the CDR3 is TGCGCCAGCAGCTTGGATGGGCGGGGCACAGATACGCAGTATTTT. Its protein product is CASSLDGRGTDTQYF.

The chain combines TRBV10-3 with TRBJ1-1; 8 nucleotides match TRBD1. The CDR3 has 15 residues. With V trimmed by 4 bases and J by 1 base, 5 bases remained unmatched. Germline CDR1 is ENHRY and CDR2 is SYGVKD. CDR3 nucleotides: TGTGCCATCAGTGCACCGGGACAGGAGAACACTGAAGCTTTCTTT. Protein sequence: CAISAPGQENTEAFF.

This clonotype was picked up a small number of times. V is TRBV6-1 and J is TRBJ2-1; TRBD2 matches at 7 bases. CDR3 size: 17 residues. Per germline, CDR1 MNHNS and CDR2 SASEGT. V lost 5 bases, J lost 4 bases, and 14 bases stayed unmatched. The CDR3, as DNA: TGTGCCAGCAGTATGGGCCGGGGAACTAGCGCGTACAATGAGCAGTTCTTC. The encoded protein is CASSMGRGTSAYNEQFF.